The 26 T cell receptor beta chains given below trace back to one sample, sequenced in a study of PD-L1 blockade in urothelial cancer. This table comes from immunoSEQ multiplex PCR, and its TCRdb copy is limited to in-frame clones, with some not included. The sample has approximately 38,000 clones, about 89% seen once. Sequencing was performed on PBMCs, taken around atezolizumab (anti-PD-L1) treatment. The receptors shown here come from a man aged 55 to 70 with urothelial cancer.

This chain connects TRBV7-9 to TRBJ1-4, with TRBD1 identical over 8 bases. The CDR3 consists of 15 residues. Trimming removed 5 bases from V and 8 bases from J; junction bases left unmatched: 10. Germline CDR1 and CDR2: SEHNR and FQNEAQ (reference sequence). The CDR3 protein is CASSPSQGAREKLFF. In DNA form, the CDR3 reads TGTGCCAGCAGCCCTTCCCAGGGGGCGCGAGAAAAACTGTTTTTT.

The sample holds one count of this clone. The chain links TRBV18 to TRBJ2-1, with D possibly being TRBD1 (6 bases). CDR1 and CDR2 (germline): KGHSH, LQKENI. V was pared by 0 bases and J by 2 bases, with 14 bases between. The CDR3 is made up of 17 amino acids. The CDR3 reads CASSPPGPGDPYNEQFF. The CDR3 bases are TGTGCCAGCTCACCACCGGGTCCAGGGGACCCCTACAATGAGCAGTTCTTC.

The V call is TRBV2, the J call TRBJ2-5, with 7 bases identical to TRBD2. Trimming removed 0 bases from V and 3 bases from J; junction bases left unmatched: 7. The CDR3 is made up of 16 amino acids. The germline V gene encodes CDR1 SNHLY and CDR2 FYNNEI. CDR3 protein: CASSEARASGKETQYF. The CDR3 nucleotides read TGTGCCAGCAGTGAAGCGCGTGCTAGCGGAAAAGAGACCCAGTACTTC.

In DNA, the CDR3 is TGTGCCAGCAGCTTGTATAGCGGGAGCCCCGGGGAGCTGTTTTTT. Encoded protein: CASSLYSGSPGELFF. This chain uses TRBV5-6 with TRBJ2-2; 9 nucleotides match TRBD2. The CDR3 consists of 15 residues. The germline V gene encodes CDR1 SGHDT and CDR2 YYEEEE. V gave up 1 base and J gave up 6 bases; unmatched junction bases: 4. Looking up the rest from reference TRBV5-6 and TRBJ2-2 gives the full variable domain: DAGVTQSPTHLIKTRGQQVTLRCSPKSGHDTVSWYQQALGQGPQFIFQYYEEEERQRGNFPDRFSGHQFPNYSSELNVNALLLGDSALYLCASSLYSGSPGELFFGEGSRLTVL.

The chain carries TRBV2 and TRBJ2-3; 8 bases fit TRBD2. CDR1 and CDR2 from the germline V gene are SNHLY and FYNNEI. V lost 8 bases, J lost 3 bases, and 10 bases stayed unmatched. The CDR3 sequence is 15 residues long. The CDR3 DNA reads TGTGCCAGCCAATATAGCGGGATCATGACAGATACGCAGTATTTT. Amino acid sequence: CASQYSGIMTDTQYF.

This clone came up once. DNA for the CDR3: TGTGCCAGCAGCGTAGGCCAGGTGAACGGAAACACCATATATTTT. Amino acid sequence: CASSVGQVNGNTIYF. V and J are TRBV9 and TRBJ1-3, with D unclear. From germline, CDR1 is SGDLS and CDR2 YYNGEE. CDR3 size: 15 residues. V lost 0 bases and J 4 bases, leaving 11 bases between the germline ends.

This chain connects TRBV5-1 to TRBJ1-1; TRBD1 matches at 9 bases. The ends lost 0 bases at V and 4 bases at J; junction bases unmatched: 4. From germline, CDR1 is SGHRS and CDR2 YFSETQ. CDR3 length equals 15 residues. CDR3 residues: CASSLAGTGTTEAFF. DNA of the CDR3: TGCGCCAGCAGCTTGGCCGGGACAGGGACCACTGAAGCTTTCTTT.

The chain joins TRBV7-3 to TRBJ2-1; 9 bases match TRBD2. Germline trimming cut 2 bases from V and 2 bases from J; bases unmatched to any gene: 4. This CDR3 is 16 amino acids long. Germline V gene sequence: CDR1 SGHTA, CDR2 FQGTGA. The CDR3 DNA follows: TGTGCCAGCAGCTTAGGGGCTAGCGGGGCCTACAATGAGCAGTTCTTC. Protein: CASSLGASGAYNEQFF.

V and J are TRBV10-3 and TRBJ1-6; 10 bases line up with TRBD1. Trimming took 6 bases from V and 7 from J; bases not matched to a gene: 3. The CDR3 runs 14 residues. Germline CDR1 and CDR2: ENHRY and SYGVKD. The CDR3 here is CAIRRDRGNSPLHF. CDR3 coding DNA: TGTGCCATCAGGAGGGACAGGGGCAATTCACCCCTCCACTTT.

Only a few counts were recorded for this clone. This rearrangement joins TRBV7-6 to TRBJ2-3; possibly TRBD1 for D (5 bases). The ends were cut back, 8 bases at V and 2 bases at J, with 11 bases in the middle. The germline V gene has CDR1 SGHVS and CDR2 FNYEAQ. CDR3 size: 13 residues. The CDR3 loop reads CASADSFTDTQYF. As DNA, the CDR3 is TGTGCCAGCGCAGACAGCTTCACAGATACGCAGTATTTT.

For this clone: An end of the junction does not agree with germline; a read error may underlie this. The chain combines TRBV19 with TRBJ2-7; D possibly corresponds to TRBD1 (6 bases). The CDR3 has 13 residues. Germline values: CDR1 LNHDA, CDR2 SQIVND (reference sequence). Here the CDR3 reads CASSFDRSFEQYF. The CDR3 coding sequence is TGTGCCAGTAGCTTTGACAGGTCCTTCGAGCAGTACTTC.

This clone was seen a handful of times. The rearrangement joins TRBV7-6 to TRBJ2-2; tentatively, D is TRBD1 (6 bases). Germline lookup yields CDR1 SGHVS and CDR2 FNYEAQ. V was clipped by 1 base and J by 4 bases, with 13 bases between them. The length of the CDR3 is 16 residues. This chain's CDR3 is CASSLGAGVTTGELFF. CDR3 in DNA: TGTGCCAGCAGCTTAGGGGCAGGGGTGACCACCGGGGAGCTGTTTTTT.

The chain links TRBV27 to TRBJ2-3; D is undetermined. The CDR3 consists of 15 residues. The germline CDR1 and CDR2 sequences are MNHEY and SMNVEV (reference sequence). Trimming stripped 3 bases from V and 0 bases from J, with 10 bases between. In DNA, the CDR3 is TGTGCCAGCAGTTTGGGCCCGGCGAGCACAGATACGCAGTATTTT. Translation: CASSLGPASTDTQYF.

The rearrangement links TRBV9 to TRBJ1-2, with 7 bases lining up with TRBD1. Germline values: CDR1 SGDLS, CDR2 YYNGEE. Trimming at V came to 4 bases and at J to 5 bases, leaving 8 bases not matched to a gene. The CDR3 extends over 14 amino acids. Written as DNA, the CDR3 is TGTGCCAGCAGCCCCTCGACAGGGACATATGGCTACACCTTC. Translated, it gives CASSPSTGTYGYTF.

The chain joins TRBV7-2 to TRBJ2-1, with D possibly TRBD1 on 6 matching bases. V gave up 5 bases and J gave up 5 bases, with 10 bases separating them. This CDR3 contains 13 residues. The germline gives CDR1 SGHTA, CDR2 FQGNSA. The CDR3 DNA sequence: TGTGCCAGCAGCACCCGGACAGACAATGAGCAGTTCTTC. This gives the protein CASSTRTDNEQFF.

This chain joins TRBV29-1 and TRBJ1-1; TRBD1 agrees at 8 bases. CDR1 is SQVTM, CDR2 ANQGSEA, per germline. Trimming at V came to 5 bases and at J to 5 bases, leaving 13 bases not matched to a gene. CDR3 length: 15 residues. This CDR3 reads CSVPEGDRLTTEAFF. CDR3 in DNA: TGCAGCGTTCCCGAGGGGGACAGGCTGACAACTGAAGCTTTCTTT.

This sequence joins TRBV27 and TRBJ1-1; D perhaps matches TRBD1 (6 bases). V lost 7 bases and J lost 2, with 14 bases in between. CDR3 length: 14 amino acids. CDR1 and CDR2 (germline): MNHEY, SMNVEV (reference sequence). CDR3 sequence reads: CASTPTGINTEAFF. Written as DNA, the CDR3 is TGTGCCAGCACCCCCACAGGGATAAACACTGAAGCTTTCTTT.

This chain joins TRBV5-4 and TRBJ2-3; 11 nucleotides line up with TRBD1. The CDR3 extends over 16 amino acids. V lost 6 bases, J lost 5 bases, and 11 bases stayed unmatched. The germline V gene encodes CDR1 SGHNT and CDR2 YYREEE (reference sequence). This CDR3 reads CASTTGRGQGGDTQYF. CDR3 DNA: TGTGCCAGCACAACCGGTCGGGGACAGGGGGGAGATACGCAGTATTTT.

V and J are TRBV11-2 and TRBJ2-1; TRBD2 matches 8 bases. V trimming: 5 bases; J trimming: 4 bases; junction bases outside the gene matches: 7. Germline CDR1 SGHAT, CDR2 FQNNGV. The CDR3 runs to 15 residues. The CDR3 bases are TGTGCCAGCAGCCCCGGGACTAGGGTTTACAATGAGCAGTTCTTC. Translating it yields CASSPGTRVYNEQFF.

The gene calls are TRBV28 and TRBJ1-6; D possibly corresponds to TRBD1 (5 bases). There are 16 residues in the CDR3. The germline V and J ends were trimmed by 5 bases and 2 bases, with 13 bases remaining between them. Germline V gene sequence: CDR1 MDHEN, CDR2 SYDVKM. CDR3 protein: CASSGDRGTYNSPLHF. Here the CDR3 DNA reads TGTGCCAGCAGTGGGGATAGGGGAACCTATAATTCACCCCTCCACTTT.

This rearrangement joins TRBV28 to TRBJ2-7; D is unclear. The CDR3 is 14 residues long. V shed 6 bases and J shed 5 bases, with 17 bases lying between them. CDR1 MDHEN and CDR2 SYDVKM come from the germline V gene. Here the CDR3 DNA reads TGTGCCAGCAGCCAAGAAGCCTCCTACCACGAGCAGTACTTC. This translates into CASSQEASYHEQYF.

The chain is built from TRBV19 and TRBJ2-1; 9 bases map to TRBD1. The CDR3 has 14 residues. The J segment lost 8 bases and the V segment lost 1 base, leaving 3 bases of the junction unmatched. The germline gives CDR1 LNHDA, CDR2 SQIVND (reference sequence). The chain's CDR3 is CASSIGQGEYEQFF. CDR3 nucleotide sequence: TGTGCCAGTAGTATAGGACAGGGGGAGTATGAGCAGTTCTTC.

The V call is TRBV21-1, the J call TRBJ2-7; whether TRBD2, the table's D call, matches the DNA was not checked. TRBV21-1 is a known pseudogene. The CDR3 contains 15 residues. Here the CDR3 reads CASSKAPLASYEQYF. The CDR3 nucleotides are TGTGCCAGCAGCAAAGCGCCTCTAGCTTCCTACGAGCAGTACTTC.

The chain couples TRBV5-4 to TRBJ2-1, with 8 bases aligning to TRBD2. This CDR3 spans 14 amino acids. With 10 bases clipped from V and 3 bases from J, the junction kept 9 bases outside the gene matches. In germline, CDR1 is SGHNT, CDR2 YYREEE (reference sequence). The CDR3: CAGHHTSGYNEQFF. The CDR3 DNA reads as TGTGCCGGCCACCACACTAGCGGCTACAATGAGCAGTTCTTC. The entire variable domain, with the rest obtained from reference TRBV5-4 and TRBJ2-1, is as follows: ETGVTQSPTHLIKTRGQQVTLRCSSQSGHNTVSWYQQALGQGPQFIFQYYREEENGRGNFPPRFSGLQFPNYSSELNVNALELDDSALYLCAGHHTSGYNEQFFGPGTRLTVL.

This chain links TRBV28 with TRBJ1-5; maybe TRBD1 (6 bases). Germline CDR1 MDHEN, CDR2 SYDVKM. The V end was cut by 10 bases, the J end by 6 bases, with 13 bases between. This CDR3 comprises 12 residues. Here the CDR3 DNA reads TGTGCCACCCGAGAGGGGGTTCAGCCCCAGCATTTT. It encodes CATREGVQPQHF.

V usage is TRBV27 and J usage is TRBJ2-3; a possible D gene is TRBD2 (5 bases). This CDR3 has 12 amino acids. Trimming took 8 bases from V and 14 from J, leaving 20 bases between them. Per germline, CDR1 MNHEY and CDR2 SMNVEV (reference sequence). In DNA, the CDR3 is TGTGCCAGCGTCACACCCCCCGGACTCTGGTATTTT. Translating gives CASVTPPGLWYF.